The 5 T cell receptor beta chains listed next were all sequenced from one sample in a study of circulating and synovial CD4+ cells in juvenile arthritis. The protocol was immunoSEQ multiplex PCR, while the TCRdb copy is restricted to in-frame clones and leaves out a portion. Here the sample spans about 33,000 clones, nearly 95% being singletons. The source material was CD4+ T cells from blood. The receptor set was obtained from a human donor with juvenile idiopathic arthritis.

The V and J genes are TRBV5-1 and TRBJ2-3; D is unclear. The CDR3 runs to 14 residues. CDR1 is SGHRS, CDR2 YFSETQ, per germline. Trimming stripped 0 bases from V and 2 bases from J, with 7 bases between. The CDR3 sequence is CASSLEQITDTQYF. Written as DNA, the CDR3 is TGCGCCAGCAGCTTGGAACAGATCACAGATACGCAGTATTTT. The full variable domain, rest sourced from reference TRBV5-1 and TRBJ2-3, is KAGVTQTPRYLIKTRGQQVTLSCSPISGHRSVSWYQQTPGQGLQFLFEYFSETQRNKGNFPGRFSGRQFSNSRSEMNVSTLELGDSALYLCASSLEQITDTQYFGPGTRLTVL.

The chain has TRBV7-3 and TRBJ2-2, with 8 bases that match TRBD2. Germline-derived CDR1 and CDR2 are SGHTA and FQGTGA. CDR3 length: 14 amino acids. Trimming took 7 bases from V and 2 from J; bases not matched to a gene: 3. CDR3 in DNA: TGTGCCAGCAAGCGGGAGTCAAACACCGGGGAGCTGTTTTTT. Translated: CASKRESNTGELFF.

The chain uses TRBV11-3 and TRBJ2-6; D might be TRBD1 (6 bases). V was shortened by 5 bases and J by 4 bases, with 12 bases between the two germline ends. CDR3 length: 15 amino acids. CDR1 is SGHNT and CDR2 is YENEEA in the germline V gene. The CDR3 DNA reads TGTGCCAGCAGCCCAGGGGCGTCGGGGGCCAACGTCCTGACTTTC. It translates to CASSPGASGANVLTF.

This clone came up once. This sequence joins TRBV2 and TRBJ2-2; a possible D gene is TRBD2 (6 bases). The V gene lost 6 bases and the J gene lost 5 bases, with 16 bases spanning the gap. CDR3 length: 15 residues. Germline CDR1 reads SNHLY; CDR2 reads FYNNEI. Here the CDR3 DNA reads TGTGCCAGCAGCCTGGAGCTAGCGATTACCGGGGAGCTGTTTTTT. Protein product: CASSLELAITGELFF.

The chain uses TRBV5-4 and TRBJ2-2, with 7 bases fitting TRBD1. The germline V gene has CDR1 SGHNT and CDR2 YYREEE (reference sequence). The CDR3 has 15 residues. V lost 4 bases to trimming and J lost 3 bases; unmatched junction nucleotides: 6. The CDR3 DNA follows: TGTGCCAGCAGCAGACAGGGTTTGGACACCGGGGAGCTGTTTTTT. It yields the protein CASSRQGLDTGELFF.